This TCR beta chain was profiled in a study of shared clonotypes between healthy human individuals. Study context: Each donor's CD8 memory used one plate, CD8 naive two, each CD4 subset three.

Measured with immunoSEQ multiplex PCR; TCRdb has only the in-frame clones, and not every one. The sample has about 1,800,000 clones; just under 95% are singletons. Terminally differentiated effector memory CD45RA+ cells were left out of the naive CD8 fraction, which was CD45RO-negative and positively selected for CCR7. Donors comprised healthy HIV-negative adults lacking recent acute infections or vaccinations. This CDR3 has 16 amino acids. CDR1 is SGHAT and CDR2 is FQNNGV in the germline V gene. Trimming took 0 bases from V and 1 from J, leaving 13 bases between them. The sample consisted of naive CD8+ T cells sorted from blood. J is TRBJ2-7 and V is TRBV11-2; D is perhaps TRBD2 (5 bases). The origin of this receptor is a man between 18 and 29 years old in good health. CDR3 DNA sequence: TGTGCCAGCAGCTTAGATTTGGAGGAAGTGTCCTACGAGCAGTACTTC. The encoded protein is CASSLDLEEVSYEQYF.